This T cell receptor (beta chain) came from a study of blood T cell repertoires in COVID-19. Turning to the study itself: Spain, Italy and the United States supplied samples that represented acute and convalescent COVID-19.

Generated by immunoSEQ multiplex PCR, the TCRdb table keeps only in-frame clones and is missing some. The sample lists fewer than 500,000 clones; approximately 80% were seen once. Sequenced: peripheral blood. The source is a human donor with acute or convalescent COVID-19. The donor label of this sample is uncertain.

The CDR3 DNA is TGTGCCAGCAGCGCCCGGGGGAACTCCTACAATGAGCAGTTCTTC. Protein: CASSARGNSYNEQFF. The gene calls are TRBV7-2 and TRBJ2-1, with D perhaps matching TRBD2 (6 bases). V lost 5 bases and J lost 0, with 11 bases in between. The CDR3 has 15 amino acids. The germline gives CDR1 SGHTA, CDR2 FQGNSA.